Listed below are T cell receptor beta chains from one sample, sequenced in a study of OX40 agonist ivuxolimab in advanced cancers. Data came from immunoSEQ multiplex PCR; TCRdb stores just in-frame clones and leaves some out. The sample includes more than 55,000 clones, roughly 88% of them seen just once. Material: CD4+ or CD8+ T cells sorted from blood, obtained in a trial of the OX40 agonist ivuxolimab. The source of these receptors is an adult with an advanced solid tumor such as melanoma, head and neck, liver or kidney cancer. Both conserved end residues are part of each CDR3. D genes are given only for firm matches. Where a row states a size, it is once, few, many or the class of an expanded clone; other rows omit it.

v_call	j_call	d_call	clone_size	cdr3_nt	cdr3_aa
TRBV6-5	TRBJ2-7	NA	NA	TGTGCCAGCAGCGCAAAAGTGTTCCACGAGCAGTACTTC	CASSAKVFHEQYF
TRBV5-5	TRBJ1-2	NA	NA	TGTGCCAGCAGCTTGGGGACGAACTATGGCTACACCTTC	CASSLGTNYGYTF
TRBV5-1	TRBJ2-7	NA	NA	TGCGCCAGCAGCTTGGAGGGTCTAGGACGCGAGCAGTACTTC	CASSLEGLGREQYF
TRBV9	TRBJ2-7	NA	NA	TGTGCCAGCAGCGCAACAACGGGGACACTCCTAGGCGAGCAGTACTTC	CASSATTGTLLGEQYF
TRBV2	TRBJ1-2	NA	few	TGTGCCAGCCCCTTTTTCTATGGCTACACCTTC	CASPFFYGYTF
TRBV11-3	TRBJ2-1	TRBD2	NA	TGTGCCAGCAGCTTCGGCGGGAGAAGTAATGAGCAGTTCTTC	CASSFGGRSNEQFF
TRBV7-3	TRBJ2-1	TRBD1	NA	TGTGCCAGCAGCTTCGACAGGGCAAATGAGCAGTTCTTC	CASSFDRANEQFF
TRBV5-1	TRBJ2-1	NA	NA	TGCGCCAGCAGCCCTCGACTTGTAGAGATCTACAATGAGCAGTTCTTC	CASSPRLVEIYNEQFF
TRBV11-2	TRBJ1-2	TRBD1	NA	TGTGCCAGCAGCTTCGCTCCCGGACAGGGTTACGGCTACACCTTC	CASSFAPGQGYGYTF
TRBV11-3	TRBJ2-1	TRBD2	once	TGTGCCAGCAGCTTAGGTCGGACTAGCGGGGAAAGCTCCTACAATGAGCAGTTCTTC	CASSLGRTSGESSYNEQFF
TRBV10-3	TRBJ1-2	NA	NA	TGTGCCATCAGTGGGGCACCGCCGGAGAGCTATGGCTACACCTTC	CAISGAPPESYGYTF
TRBV14	TRBJ2-1	TRBD2	NA	TGTGCCAGCAAGGGACTAGCGGGATGGGAGCAGTTCTTC	CASKGLAGWEQFF
TRBV29-1	TRBJ1-1	NA	NA	TGCAGCGTTGTCTCGGGGAGCACTGAAGCTTTCTTT	CSVVSGSTEAFF
TRBV18	TRBJ2-2	TRBD1	once	TGTGCCAGCTCACCAAGAGGGACAGGGGACACCGGGGAGCTGTTTTTT	CASSPRGTGDTGELFF
TRBV28	TRBJ1-2	TRBD1	NA	TGTGCCAGCAGTTCCATGCTGGGGGAGGGGGCCAATGGCTACACCTTC	CASSSMLGEGANGYTF
TRBV18	TRBJ2-3	TRBD2	NA	TGTGCCAGCTCTCTAGGGACTAGCGGGACGGATACGCAGTATTTT	CASSLGTSGTDTQYF
TRBV18	TRBJ2-3	NA	NA	TGTGCCAGCTCACTCGGTTTGGAGGGGACAGATACGCAGTATTTT	CASSLGLEGTDTQYF
TRBV5-4	TRBJ2-1	NA	NA	TGTGCCAGCAGCTTCTTCCAGGGAAGTAGGAATGAGCAGTTCTTC	CASSFFQGSRNEQFF
TRBV7-9	TRBJ2-5	NA	NA	TGTGCCAGCAGCTTATGGGTCGGACAAGAGACCCAGTACTTC	CASSLWVGQETQYF
TRBV11-2	TRBJ2-3	NA	NA	TGTGCCAGCAGCTATAATAGCCTAGAGGGAGATACGCAGTATTTT	CASSYNSLEGDTQYF
TRBV11-1	TRBJ2-7	TRBD2	NA	TGTGCCAGCAGCCCGGGGACTAGCGGCTACGAGCAGTACTTC	CASSPGTSGYEQYF
TRBV5-1	TRBJ2-5	TRBD2	NA	TGCGCCAGCAGCGAAAAACCCGGGACTAGCGGCCAAGAGACCCAGTACTTC	CASSEKPGTSGQETQYF
TRBV27	TRBJ1-2	NA	few	TGTGCCAGCAGTCACCTTCTGATGGCAGGGGATAACTATGGCTACACCTTC	CASSHLLMAGDNYGYTF
TRBV6-5	TRBJ2-7	NA	once	TGTGCCAGACCTAGGACACATACCTACGAGCAGTACTTC	CARPRTHTYEQYF
TRBV29-1	TRBJ2-7	NA	NA	TGCAGCGTAAAAGGACAGTTCTCCTACGAGCAGTACTTC	CSVKGQFSYEQYF